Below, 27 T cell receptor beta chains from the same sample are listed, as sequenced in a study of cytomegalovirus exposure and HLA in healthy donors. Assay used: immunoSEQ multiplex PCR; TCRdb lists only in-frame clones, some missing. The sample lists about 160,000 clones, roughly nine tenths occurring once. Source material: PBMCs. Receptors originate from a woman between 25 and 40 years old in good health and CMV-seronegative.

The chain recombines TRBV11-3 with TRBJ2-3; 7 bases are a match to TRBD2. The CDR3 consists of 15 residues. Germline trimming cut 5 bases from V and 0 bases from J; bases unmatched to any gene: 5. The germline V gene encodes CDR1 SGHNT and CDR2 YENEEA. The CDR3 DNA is TGTGCCAGCAGCCTTGGGGAGGGGAGCACAGATACGCAGTATTTT. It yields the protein CASSLGEGSTDTQYF.

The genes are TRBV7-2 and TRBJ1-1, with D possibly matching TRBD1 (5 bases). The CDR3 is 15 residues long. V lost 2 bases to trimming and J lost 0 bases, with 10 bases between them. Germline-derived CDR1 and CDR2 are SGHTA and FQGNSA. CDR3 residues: CASSLTGKVNTEAFF. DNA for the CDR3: TGTGCCAGCAGCTTAACAGGAAAGGTGAACACTGAAGCTTTCTTT.

The CDR3 bases are TGTGCCAGCAGCCTCGGGGCGGGGAGTGGGGAGTGGCAGTACTTC. Its protein is CASSLGAGSGEWQYF. V usage is TRBV4-2 and J usage is TRBJ2-7; the D gene is possibly TRBD2 (6 bases). Germline assignment: CDR1 LGHNA and CDR2 YNFKEQ. CDR3 length: 15 amino acids. V was clipped by 4 bases and J by 9 bases, with 22 bases between them.

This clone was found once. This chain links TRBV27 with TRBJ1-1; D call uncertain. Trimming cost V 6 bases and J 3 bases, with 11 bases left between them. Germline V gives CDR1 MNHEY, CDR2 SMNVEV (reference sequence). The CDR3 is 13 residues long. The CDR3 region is CASRNDWDTEAFF. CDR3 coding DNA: TGTGCCAGCAGGAACGACTGGGACACTGAAGCTTTCTTT.

For the CDR3, the DNA is TGCAGCGTTGAGCGAAACACTGAAGCTTTCTTT. Amino acid sequence: CSVERNTEAFF. The V and J genes are TRBV29-1 and TRBJ1-1; no clear D gene. From germline, CDR1 is SQVTM and CDR2 ANQGSEA. The CDR3 sequence is 11 residues long. With 3 bases removed from V and 2 bases from J, the gap between germline ends came to 4 bases.

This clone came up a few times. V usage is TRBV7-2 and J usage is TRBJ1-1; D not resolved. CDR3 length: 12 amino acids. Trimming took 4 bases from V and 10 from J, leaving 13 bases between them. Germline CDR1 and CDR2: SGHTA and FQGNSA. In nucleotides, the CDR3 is TGTGCCAGCAGCTCCCCCCTTCGTTCAGCTTTCTTT. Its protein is CASSSPLRSAFF. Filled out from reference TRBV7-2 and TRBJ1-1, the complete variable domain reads GAGVSQSPSNKVTEKGKDVELRCDPISGHTALYWYRQSLGQGLEFLIYFQGNSAPDKSGLPSDRFSAERTGGSVSTLTIQRTQQEDSAVYLCASSSPLRSAFFGQGTRLTVV.

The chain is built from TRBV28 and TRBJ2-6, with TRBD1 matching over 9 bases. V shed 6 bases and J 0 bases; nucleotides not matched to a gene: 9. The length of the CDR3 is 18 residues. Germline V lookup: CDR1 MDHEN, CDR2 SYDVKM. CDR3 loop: CASSPPGQGYSGANVLTF. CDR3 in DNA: TGTGCCAGCAGCCCCCCTGGACAGGGGTACTCTGGGGCCAACGTCCTGACTTTC. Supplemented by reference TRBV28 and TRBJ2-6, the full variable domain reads DVKVTQSSRYLVKRTGEKVFLECVQDMDHENMFWYRQDPGLGLRLIYFSYDVKMKEKGDIPEGYSVSREKKERFSLILESASTNQTSMYLCASSPPGQGYSGANVLTFGAGSRLTVL.

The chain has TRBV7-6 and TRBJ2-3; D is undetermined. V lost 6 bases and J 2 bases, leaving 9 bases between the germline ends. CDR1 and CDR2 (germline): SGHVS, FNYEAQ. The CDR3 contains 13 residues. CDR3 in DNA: TGTGCCAGCAGTCGGCGGATCACAGATACGCAGTATTTT. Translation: CASSRRITDTQYF.

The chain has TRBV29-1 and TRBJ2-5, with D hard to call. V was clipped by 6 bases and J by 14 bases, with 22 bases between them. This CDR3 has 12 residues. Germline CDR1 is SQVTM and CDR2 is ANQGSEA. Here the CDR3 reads CSVVGLSNGIYF. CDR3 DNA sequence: TGCAGCGTAGTAGGCCTATCGAATGGCATATACTTC.

The CDR3 region is CASSMSSPGDEQFF. In DNA, the CDR3 is TGTGCCAGTAGTATGAGCAGCCCGGGGGATGAGCAGTTCTTC. This chain connects TRBV19 to TRBJ2-1, with D possibly being TRBD2 (6 bases). Trimming left V 3 bases short and J 8 bases short, with 14 bases between. Germline CDR1 reads LNHDA; CDR2 reads SQIVND (reference sequence). This CDR3 spans 14 amino acids.

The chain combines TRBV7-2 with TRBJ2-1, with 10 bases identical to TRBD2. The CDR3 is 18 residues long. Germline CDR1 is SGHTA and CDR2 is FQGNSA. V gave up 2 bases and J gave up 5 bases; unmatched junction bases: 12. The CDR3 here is CASSLQAGGARPNNEQFF. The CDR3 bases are TGTGCCAGCAGCTTACAAGCGGGAGGGGCCCGCCCCAACAATGAGCAGTTCTTC. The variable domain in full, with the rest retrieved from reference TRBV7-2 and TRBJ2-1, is GAGVSQSPSNKVTEKGKDVELRCDPISGHTALYWYRQSLGQGLEFLIYFQGNSAPDKSGLPSDRFSAERTGGSVSTLTIQRTQQEDSAVYLCASSLQAGGARPNNEQFFGPGTRLTVL.

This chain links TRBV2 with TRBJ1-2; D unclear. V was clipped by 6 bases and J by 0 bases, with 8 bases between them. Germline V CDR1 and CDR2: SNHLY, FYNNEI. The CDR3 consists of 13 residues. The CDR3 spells CASSETPNYGYTF. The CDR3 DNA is TGTGCCAGCAGCGAGACACCTAACTATGGCTACACCTTC.

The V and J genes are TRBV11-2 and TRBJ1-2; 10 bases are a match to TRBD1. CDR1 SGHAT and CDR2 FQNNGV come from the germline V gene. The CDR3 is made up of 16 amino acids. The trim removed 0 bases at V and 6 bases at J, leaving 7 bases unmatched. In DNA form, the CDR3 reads TGTGCCAGCAGCTTAGATCCGACAGGGGGCTTCAATGGCTACACCTTC. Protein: CASSLDPTGGFNGYTF.

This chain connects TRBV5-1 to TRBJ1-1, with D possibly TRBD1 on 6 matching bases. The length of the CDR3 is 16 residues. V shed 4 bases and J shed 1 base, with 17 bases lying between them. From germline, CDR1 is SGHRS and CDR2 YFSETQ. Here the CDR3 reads CASSPNPGTWNTEAFF. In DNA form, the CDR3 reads TGCGCCAGCAGCCCGAACCCCGGGACATGGAACACTGAAGCTTTCTTT.

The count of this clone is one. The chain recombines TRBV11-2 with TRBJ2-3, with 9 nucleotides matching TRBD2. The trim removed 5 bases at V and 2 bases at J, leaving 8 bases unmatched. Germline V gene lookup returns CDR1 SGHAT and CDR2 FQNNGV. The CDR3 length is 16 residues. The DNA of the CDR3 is TGTGCCAGCAGCGACTTCGGCGGGGGGGTCACAGATACGCAGTATTTT. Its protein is CASSDFGGGVTDTQYF.

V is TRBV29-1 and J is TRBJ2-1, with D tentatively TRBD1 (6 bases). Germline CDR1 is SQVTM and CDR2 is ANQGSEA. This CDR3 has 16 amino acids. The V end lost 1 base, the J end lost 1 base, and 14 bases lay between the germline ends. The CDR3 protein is CSVEGSTGHSYNEQFF. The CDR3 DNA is TGCAGCGTTGAAGGTTCCACGGGACATTCCTACAATGAGCAGTTCTTC.

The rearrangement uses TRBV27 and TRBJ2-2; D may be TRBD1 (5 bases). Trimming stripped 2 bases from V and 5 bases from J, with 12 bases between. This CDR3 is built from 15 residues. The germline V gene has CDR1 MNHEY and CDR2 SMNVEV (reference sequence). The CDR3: CASSLVQGYTGELFF. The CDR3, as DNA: TGTGCCAGCAGTTTAGTTCAGGGTTATACCGGGGAGCTGTTTTTT.

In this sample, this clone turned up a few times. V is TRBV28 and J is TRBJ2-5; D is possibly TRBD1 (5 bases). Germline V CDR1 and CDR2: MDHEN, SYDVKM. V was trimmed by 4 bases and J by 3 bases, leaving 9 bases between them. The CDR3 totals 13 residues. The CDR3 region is CASSSYRKETQYF. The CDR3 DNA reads TGTGCCAGCAGTTCATACAGGAAAGAGACCCAGTACTTC.

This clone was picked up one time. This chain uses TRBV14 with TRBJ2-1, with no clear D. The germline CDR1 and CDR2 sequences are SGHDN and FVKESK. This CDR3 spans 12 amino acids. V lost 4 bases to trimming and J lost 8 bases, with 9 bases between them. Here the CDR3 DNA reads TGTGCCAGCAGCCCCAGTTGGGATGAGCAGTTCTTC. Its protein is CASSPSWDEQFF.

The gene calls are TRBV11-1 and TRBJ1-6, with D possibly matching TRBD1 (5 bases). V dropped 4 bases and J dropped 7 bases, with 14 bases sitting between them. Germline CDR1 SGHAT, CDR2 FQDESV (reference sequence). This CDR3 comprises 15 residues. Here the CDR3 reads CASSSGQGTNSPLHF. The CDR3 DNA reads TGTGCCAGCAGCTCCGGGCAAGGGACGAATTCACCCCTCCACTTT.

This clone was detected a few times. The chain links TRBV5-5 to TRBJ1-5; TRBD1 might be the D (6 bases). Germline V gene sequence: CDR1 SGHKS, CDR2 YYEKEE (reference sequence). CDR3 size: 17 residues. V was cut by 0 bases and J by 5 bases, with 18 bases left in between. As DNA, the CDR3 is TGTGCCAGCAGCTTGGGTGGGGCAGGGGCCGGGGATCAGCCCCAGCATTTT. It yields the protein CASSLGGAGAGDQPQHF.

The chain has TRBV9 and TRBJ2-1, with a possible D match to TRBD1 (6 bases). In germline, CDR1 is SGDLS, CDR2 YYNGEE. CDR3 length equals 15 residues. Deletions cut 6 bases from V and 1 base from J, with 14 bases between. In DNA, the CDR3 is TGTGCCAGCACTCCGGGACAAACTTCCTACAATGAGCAGTTCTTC. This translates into CASTPGQTSYNEQFF.

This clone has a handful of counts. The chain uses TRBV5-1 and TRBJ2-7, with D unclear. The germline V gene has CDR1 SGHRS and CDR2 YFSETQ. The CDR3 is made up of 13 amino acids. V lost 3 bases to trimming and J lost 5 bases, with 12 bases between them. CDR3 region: CASSSLSTDEQYF. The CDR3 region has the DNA TGCGCCAGCAGCTCGCTGAGTACGGACGAGCAGTACTTC. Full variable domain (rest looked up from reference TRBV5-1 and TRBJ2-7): KAGVTQTPRYLIKTRGQQVTLSCSPISGHRSVSWYQQTPGQGLQFLFEYFSETQRNKGNFPGRFSGRQFSNSRSEMNVSTLELGDSALYLCASSSLSTDEQYFGPGTRLTVT.

The CDR3 is CASSVNSYLNNEQFF. CDR3 nucleotide sequence: TGTGCCAGCAGCGTAAACTCTTATCTAAACAATGAGCAGTTCTTC. V is TRBV9 and J is TRBJ2-1, with no clear D. The CDR3 is made up of 15 amino acids. The V gene lost 1 base and the J gene lost 5 bases, with 13 bases spanning the gap. Germline-derived CDR1 and CDR2 are SGDLS and YYNGEE.

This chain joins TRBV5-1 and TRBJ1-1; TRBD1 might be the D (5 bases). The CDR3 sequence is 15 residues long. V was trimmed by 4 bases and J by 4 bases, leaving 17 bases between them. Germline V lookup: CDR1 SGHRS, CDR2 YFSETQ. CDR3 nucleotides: TGCGCCAGCAGCGGGACCGAGGGATCGGGCACTGAAGCTTTCTTT. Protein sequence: CASSGTEGSGTEAFF.

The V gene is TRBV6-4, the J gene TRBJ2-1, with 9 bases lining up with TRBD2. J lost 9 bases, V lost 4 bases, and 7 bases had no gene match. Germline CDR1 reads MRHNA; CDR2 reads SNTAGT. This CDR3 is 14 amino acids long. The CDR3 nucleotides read TGTGCCAGCAGTGCCCAACAGACTAGCGGTGAGCAGTTCTTC. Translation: CASSAQQTSGEQFF.

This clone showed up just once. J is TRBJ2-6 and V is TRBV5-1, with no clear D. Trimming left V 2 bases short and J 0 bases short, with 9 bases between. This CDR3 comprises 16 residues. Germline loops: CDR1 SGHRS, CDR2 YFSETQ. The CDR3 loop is CASSFPATSGANVLTF. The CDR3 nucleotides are TGCGCCAGCAGCTTTCCCGCGACCTCTGGGGCCAACGTCCTGACTTTC.